This T cell receptor (beta chain) derives from a study of immune evolution from preneoplasia to lung adenocarcinoma. Overall study results and limits: KRAS-mutant nodules had the highest T cell clonality. Top clone share appeared to fall from AAH through AIS, MIA, adenocarcinoma.

The method was immunoSEQ multiplex PCR; TCRdb's version includes in-frame clones alone and lacks a portion of them. This table holds around 4,100 clones, more than 70% found once. A word on this clone: The target antigen is unknown.

Trimming pared 3 bases from V and 3 bases from J, leaving 18 bases between. Germline-derived CDR1 and CDR2 are MNHGY and SVAAGI. The CDR3 extends over 17 amino acids. This receptor was taken from a person aged 70 to 85 with lung adenocarcinoma. This rearrangement joins TRBV6-9 to TRBJ1-5; possibly TRBD1 for D (5 bases). The specimen was FFPE minimally invasive lung adenocarcinoma tissue. The CDR3 sequence is CASSYGLIGADNQPQHF. Here the CDR3 DNA reads TGTGCCAGCAGTTACGGGTTGATAGGGGCGGACAATCAGCCCCAGCATTTT.